The clone carrying this T cell receptor (beta chain) has just a few counts. What it recognizes is unknown. The data were taken from a study of radiation and T cells in renal cell carcinoma. Libraries were prepared by immunoSEQ multiplex PCR; TCRdb keeps only in-frame clonotypes and omits some of them. The sample consists of about 86,000 clones, around 85% of them appearing once. The study, taken as a whole, reports: Baseline intratumoral clonotype presence is unknown without pretreatment biopsies.

Indicated time point: blood 4 weeks post-SBRT, at nephrectomy. Treatment denoted: 15 Gy SBRT to primary tumor, nephrectomy 4 weeks later. Nephrectomy followed 15 Gy stereotactic body radiation by 4 weeks. Radiation-treated patients gave blood at baseline, week 2 and week 4. Germline assignment: CDR1 SGDLS and CDR2 YYNGEE. This CDR3 is built from 15 residues. The V and J ends lost 0 bases and 4 bases respectively, with 11 bases between them. This clonotype originated in a man aged 45 to 65 with renal cell carcinoma. The V and J genes are TRBV9 and TRBJ1-5; unclear D gene. The input for sequencing was blood, taken from a patient whose treatment included radiotherapy and nephrectomy. The chain's CDR3 is CASSVAGVQNQPQHF. For the CDR3, the DNA is TGTGCCAGCAGCGTAGCCGGGGTTCAGAATCAGCCCCAGCATTTT.